A single sample gave rise to the 30 T cell receptor beta chains below, sequenced in a study of cytomegalovirus exposure and HLA in healthy donors. PCR amplification relied on 60 Vbeta primers (plus 13 Jbeta primers). TCRdb's copy holds only in-frame clones and misses some; the assay was immunoSEQ multiplex PCR. The repertoire holds about 59,000 clones, under 80% seen once, with about 6.8% in the top ten. The sample taken for sequencing was PBMCs. Receptors originate from a man aged 25-45 years in good health and CMV-seropositive.

As concerns this clone: Germline is not matched at one junction end, which may reflect a read error. This chain connects TRBV7-9 to TRBJ1-2; D is perhaps TRBD1 (6 bases). CDR3 size: 13 residues. Germline V CDR1 and CDR2: SEHNR, FQNEAQ (reference sequence). The CDR3 sequence is CSSSLGVGAGYTF. CDR3 DNA sequence: TGTTCCAGCAGCTTAGGGGTGGGGGCCGGCTACACCTTC. The full variable domain, in which reference TRBV7-9 and TRBJ1-2 provide the parts outside the CDR3, is DTGVSQNPRHKITKRGQNVTFRCDPISEHNRLYWYRQTLGQGPEFLTYFQNEAQLEKSRLLSDRFSAERPKGSFSTLEIQRTEQGDSAMYLCSSSLGVGAGYTFGSGTRLTVV.

There are a few counts of this clone. The rearrangement joins TRBV5-6 to TRBJ1-5; D perhaps matches TRBD1 (5 bases). The CDR3 totals 18 residues. Trimming cost V 1 base and J 1 base, with 18 bases left between them. The germline gives CDR1 SGHDT, CDR2 YYEEEE. CDR3 loop: CASSLLGSRAESNQPQHF. Written as DNA, the CDR3 is TGTGCCAGCAGCTTGTTAGGGTCCAGGGCCGAAAGCAATCAGCCCCAGCATTTT.

This clone is labeled medium-sized (0.01 to 0.1%). The chain links TRBV6-5 to TRBJ1-1; 8 positions agree with TRBD1. From germline, CDR1 is MNHEY and CDR2 SVGAGI. The V and J ends lost 5 bases and 1 base, in that order; junction bases with no gene match: 3. The CDR3 is made up of 14 amino acids. Here the CDR3 DNA reads TGTGCCAGCAGTACCGGACAGGGGAACACTGAAGCTTTCTTT. It codes for CASSTGQGNTEAFF.

This sequence joins TRBV25-1 and TRBJ2-1; 8 bases match TRBD2. This CDR3 has 17 residues. The germline V gene has CDR1 MGHDK and CDR2 SYGVNS. With V trimmed by 8 bases and J by 6 bases, 18 bases remained unmatched. CDR3 residues: CASEGVPGTSSFNEQFF. The CDR3 nucleotides are TGTGCCAGCGAAGGGGTCCCCGGGACTAGTTCTTTCAATGAGCAGTTCTTC.

The CDR3 region has the DNA TGTGCCAGCAGTTACGCTAGGACTTTTACCCTCTACGAGCAGTACTTC. It specifies CASSYARTFTLYEQYF. The chain couples TRBV6-6 to TRBJ2-7, with D tentatively TRBD2 (5 bases). This CDR3 region has 16 residues. Trimming took off 2 bases at V and 3 bases at J, with 17 bases between the two ends. Germline-derived CDR1 and CDR2 are MNHNY and SVGAGI (reference sequence).

The rearrangement links TRBV5-8 to TRBJ2-1, with 14 bases matching TRBD2. There are 20 residues in the CDR3. Germline assignment: CDR1 SGHTS and CDR2 YDEGEE. V lost 3 bases, J lost 0 bases, and 11 bases stayed unmatched. The CDR3 DNA is TGTGCCAGCAGCTCGCACCACGGGACTAGCGGGGGAGGCTCCTACAATGAGCAGTTCTTC. This codes for CASSSHHGTSGGGSYNEQFF. Based on the CDR3 plus reference TRBV5-8 and TRBJ2-1, the full variable domain is EAGVTQSPTHLIKTRGQQATLRCSPISGHTSVYWYQQALGLGLQFLLWYDEGEERNRGNFPPRFSGRQFPNYSSELNVNALELEDSALYLCASSSHHGTSGGGSYNEQFFGPGTRLTVL.

This rearrangement joins TRBV5-1 to TRBJ2-7; perhaps TRBD2 as D (7 bases). Looked up from germline, CDR1 is SGHRS and CDR2 is YFSETQ. V lost 0 bases and J 7 bases, leaving 8 bases between the germline ends. This CDR3 has 12 residues. CDR3: CASSLEGGEQYF. The CDR3 DNA is TGCGCCAGCAGCTTGGAGGGGGGGGAGCAGTACTTC.

This rearrangement joins TRBV7-2 to TRBJ1-2; D remains unclear. V lost 1 base and J lost 4, with 4 bases in between. CDR1 is SGHTA, CDR2 FQGNSA, per germline. The CDR3 loop spans 12 amino acids. In DNA form, the CDR3 reads TGTGCCAGCAGCTTAGACACCTATGGCTACACCTTC. Protein product: CASSLDTYGYTF. The full variable domain, with the rest looked up from reference TRBV7-2 and TRBJ1-2, is GAGVSQSPSNKVTEKGKDVELRCDPISGHTALYWYRQSLGQGLEFLIYFQGNSAPDKSGLPSDRFSAERTGGSVSTLTIQRTQQEDSAVYLCASSLDTYGYTFGSGTRLTVV.

The chain carries TRBV10-1 and TRBJ2-4; TRBD2 agrees at 12 bases. The CDR3 extends over 19 amino acids. The germline gives CDR1 WNHNN, CDR2 SYGVQD (reference sequence). V lost 2 bases to trimming and J lost 2 bases; unmatched junction nucleotides: 10. CDR3 amino acids: CASSEETSGGGKTKNIQYF. In DNA, the CDR3 is TGCGCCAGCAGTGAGGAGACTAGCGGGGGTGGGAAAACCAAAAACATTCAGTACTTC.

The V call is TRBV28, the J call TRBJ1-1; TRBD1 might be the D (6 bases). V was clipped by 2 bases and J by 0 bases, with 10 bases between them. The CDR3 totals 15 residues. Germline values: CDR1 MDHEN, CDR2 SYDVKM. This chain's CDR3 is CASSLPDSMNTEAFF. CDR3 DNA: TGTGCCAGCAGTTTACCGGACAGCATGAACACTGAAGCTTTCTTT.

This clone came up once. This sequence joins TRBV27 and TRBJ2-2; TRBD2 matches at 12 bases. CDR1 is MNHEY and CDR2 is SMNVEV in the germline V gene (reference sequence). The CDR3 covers 19 residues. J lost 1 base, V lost 2 bases, and 8 bases had no gene match. The CDR3 loop is CASSLRGGGLAGNTGELFF. The DNA for the CDR3 is TGTGCCAGCAGTTTAAGAGGTGGGGGACTAGCGGGGAACACCGGGGAGCTGTTTTTT.

The V call is TRBV27, the J call TRBJ2-6; 8 nucleotides match TRBD1. The CDR3 contains 16 residues. Trimming removed 8 bases from V and 1 base from J; junction bases left unmatched: 7. CDR1 and CDR2 from the germline V gene are MNHEY and SMNVEV (reference sequence). CDR3 DNA sequence: TGTGCCAGCCGGACAGGGCCGCTTTCTGGGGCCAACGTCCTGACTTTC. Translated: CASRTGPLSGANVLTF.

The chain uses TRBV7-3 and TRBJ1-2; possibly TRBD1 for D (5 bases). V lost 10 bases and J 3 bases, leaving 12 bases between the germline ends. Germline lookup yields CDR1 SGHTA and CDR2 FQGTGA. This CDR3 contains 12 residues. The CDR3 DNA sequence: TGTGCCACTTTCAGGGAAGACTATGGCTACACCTTC. Amino acids: CATFREDYGYTF.

The V gene is TRBV28, the J gene TRBJ2-2; possibly TRBD1 for D (6 bases). Trimming pared 4 bases from V and 6 bases from J, leaving 21 bases between. Germline V lookup: CDR1 MDHEN, CDR2 SYDVKM. This CDR3 has 17 amino acids. The CDR3 region has the DNA TGTGCCAGCAGTTCCTTTCGGACAGAGAACAACGCCGGGGAGCTGTTTTTT. Its protein product is CASSSFRTENNAGELFF.

In its sample, this clone was seen a few times. The J gene is TRBJ2-7, the V gene TRBV4-3; D may be TRBD2 (6 bases). Looked up from germline, CDR1 is LGHNA and CDR2 is YSLEER. Trimming took 3 bases from V and 0 from J, leaving 9 bases between them. CDR3 length equals 14 residues. CDR3 region: CASSQGLSSYEQYF. CDR3 in DNA: TGCGCCAGCAGCCAGGGACTTAGCTCCTACGAGCAGTACTTC.

The chain employs TRBV7-2 and TRBJ2-5, with D maybe TRBD1 (6 bases). This CDR3 has 15 amino acids. The germline gives CDR1 SGHTA, CDR2 FQGNSA. Trimming took off 5 bases at V and 4 bases at J, with 17 bases between the two ends. CDR3 amino acids: CASSDLGAGAETQYF. The CDR3 DNA follows: TGTGCCAGCAGCGACTTAGGTGCAGGGGCAGAGACCCAGTACTTC. The whole variable domain, filled in from reference TRBV7-2 and TRBJ2-5, reads GAGVSQSPSNKVTEKGKDVELRCDPISGHTALYWYRQSLGQGLEFLIYFQGNSAPDKSGLPSDRFSAERTGGSVSTLTIQRTQQEDSAVYLCASSDLGAGAETQYFGPGTRLLVL.

V gene TRBV6-5 combines with J gene TRBJ1-2; perhaps TRBD1 as D (6 bases). CDR3 size: 15 residues. V was cut by 7 bases and J by 4 bases, with 19 bases left in between. Germline-derived CDR1 and CDR2 are MNHEY and SVGAGI. Here the CDR3 DNA reads TGTGCCAGCATCAAACAGGCAGGGGTCTCCTATGGCTACACCTTC. It encodes CASIKQAGVSYGYTF.

This clone was recorded a few times. The gene calls are TRBV5-1 and TRBJ1-1; D might be TRBD1 (6 bases). CDR1 is SGHRS and CDR2 is YFSETQ in the germline V gene. Trimming left V 4 bases short and J 4 bases short, with 11 bases between. CDR3 size: 13 residues. CDR3 protein: CASSLEQGTEAFF. CDR3 in DNA: TGCGCCAGCAGCCTAGAACAGGGCACTGAAGCTTTCTTT.

The chain is built from TRBV15 and TRBJ2-7; weak D call: TRBD1 (5 bases). The V gene lost 4 bases and the J gene lost 5 bases, with 12 bases spanning the gap. The CDR3 is 13 residues long. Germline V gene data show CDR1 as LNHNV and CDR2 as YYDKDF (reference sequence). The CDR3 protein is CATSIPPGNEQYF. The CDR3 DNA follows: TGTGCCACCAGCATACCCCCAGGGAACGAGCAGTACTTC.

The V and J genes are TRBV6-5 and TRBJ1-6; TRBD1 matches at 7 bases. The germline gives CDR1 MNHEY, CDR2 SVGAGI. Trimming at V came to 5 bases and at J to 15 bases, leaving 10 bases not matched to a gene. The CDR3 totals 13 residues. CDR3 protein: CASSTATGPVLHF. Here the CDR3 DNA reads TGTGCCAGCAGTACCGCGACAGGGCCGGTCCTCCACTTT.

This chain uses TRBV4-1 with TRBJ2-5; no clear D gene. This CDR3 is 18 amino acids long. Germline V lookup: CDR1 MGHRA, CDR2 YSYEKL. V shed 0 bases and J shed 2 bases, with 19 bases lying between them. The CDR3 spells CASSQDAETRRQQETQYF. In nucleotides, the CDR3 is TGCGCCAGCAGCCAAGATGCAGAAACCCGACGACAACAAGAGACCCAGTACTTC.

This rearrangement joins TRBV2 to TRBJ2-7; D possibly corresponds to TRBD2 (5 bases). Trimming removed 6 bases at V and 2 bases at J, with 14 bases between. CDR1 and CDR2 (germline): SNHLY, FYNNEI. The length of the CDR3 is 14 residues. The CDR3 here is CASRLAGRAYEQYF. The CDR3 nucleotides are TGTGCCAGCAGGCTGGCGGGCCGAGCCTACGAGCAGTACTTC.

This chain links TRBV6-1 with TRBJ2-1; tentatively, D is TRBD1 (6 bases). This CDR3 comprises 14 residues. The V end was cut by 6 bases, the J end by 2 bases, with 11 bases between. Germline CDR1 MNHNS, CDR2 SASEGT. The CDR3: CASRPGTPYNEQFF. In DNA, the CDR3 is TGTGCCAGCAGACCCGGGACACCCTACAATGAGCAGTTCTTC.

This clone was seen more than once but under ten times. The V gene is TRBV2, the J gene TRBJ2-7, with TRBD2 matching 8 bases. CDR3 length: 14 residues. Germline V CDR1 and CDR2: SNHLY, FYNNEI. V was clipped by 1 base and J by 3 bases; unmatched bases: 2. CDR3 protein: CASSEVAGRYEQYF. In DNA form, the CDR3 reads TGTGCCAGCAGTGAAGTAGCGGGGCGCTACGAGCAGTACTTC.

The V gene is TRBV5-1, the J gene TRBJ1-4; 7 nucleotides match TRBD1. Unmatched junction bases numbered 5, after V lost 1 base and J lost 8 bases. Germline V CDR1 and CDR2: SGHRS, YFSETQ. There are 14 residues in the CDR3. The CDR3 loop is CASSLQGEAEKLFF. In DNA form, the CDR3 reads TGCGCCAGCAGCTTGCAGGGGGAGGCCGAAAAACTGTTTTTT.

V is TRBV11-3 and J is TRBJ2-1; maybe TRBD2 (6 bases). Germline assignment: CDR1 SGHNT and CDR2 YENEEA. This CDR3 is built from 16 residues. With 0 bases removed from V and 6 bases from J, the gap between germline ends came to 15 bases. The chain's CDR3 is CASSLEGYKGGNEQFF. In DNA, the CDR3 is TGTGCCAGCAGCTTAGAAGGTTACAAGGGAGGCAATGAGCAGTTCTTC.

The chain employs TRBV28 and TRBJ2-1; D possibly corresponds to TRBD1 (5 bases). This CDR3 comprises 16 residues. Trimming pared 3 bases from V and 0 bases from J, leaving 12 bases between. CDR1 and CDR2 from the germline V gene are MDHEN and SYDVKM. Here the CDR3 reads CASSFPGASSYNEQFF. Here the CDR3 DNA reads TGTGCCAGCAGTTTCCCTGGGGCTTCCTCCTACAATGAGCAGTTCTTC. Full variable domain (outside the CDR3, taken from reference TRBV28 and TRBJ2-1): DVKVTQSSRYLVKRTGEKVFLECVQDMDHENMFWYRQDPGLGLRLIYFSYDVKMKEKGDIPEGYSVSREKKERFSLILESASTNQTSMYLCASSFPGASSYNEQFFGPGTRLTVL.

J is TRBJ2-1 and V is TRBV6-5; 7 nucleotides match TRBD1. V was pared by 6 bases and J by 3 bases, with 5 bases of the junction left unmatched. In germline, CDR1 is MNHEY, CDR2 SVGAGI. This CDR3 contains 14 residues. The CDR3 DNA sequence: TGTGCCAGCAGCCGGGACAGCTACTACAATGAGCAGTTCTTC. This gives the protein CASSRDSYYNEQFF.

The sample holds one count of this clone. The chain employs TRBV18 and TRBJ1-2; TRBD1 aligns across 11 bases. CDR3 length: 15 residues. Germline loops: CDR1 KGHSH, CDR2 LQKENI. The trim removed 1 base at V and 8 bases at J, leaving 6 bases unmatched. The CDR3 DNA sequence: TGTGCCAGCTCACCACGAGGACAGGGGGCTGACGGCTACACCTTC. Its translation is CASSPRGQGADGYTF.

This clone was recorded only once. The gene calls are TRBV13 and TRBJ1-6, with D possibly matching TRBD1 (5 bases). The V and J ends lost 2 bases and 10 bases respectively, with 12 bases between them. Germline CDR1 PRHDT, CDR2 FYEKMQ (reference sequence). The CDR3 is 14 amino acids. CDR3 nucleotide sequence: TGTGCCAGCAGCTTACCCAGGGAGGGGTCACCCCTCCACTTT. This codes for CASSLPREGSPLHF. Using reference TRBV13 and TRBJ1-6 for the parts outside the CDR3, the full variable domain is AAGVIQSPRHLIKEKRETATLKCYPIPRHDTVYWYQQGPGQDPQFLISFYEKMQSDKGSIPDRFSAQQFSDYHSELNMSSLELGDSALYFCASSLPREGSPLHFGNGTRLTVT.